The 27 T cell receptor beta chains presented below share a single source sample, sequenced in a study of metastatic and nonmetastatic thyroid tumors. MiXCR reprocessed the PCR reads for TCRdb. The data contain over 35,000 clones, about a sixth of them singletons. Thyroid surgery was performed in patients who had received no treatment beforehand. The sequencing input was tumor tissue. Every receptor here comes from a female donor with papillary thyroid cancer or a benign thyroid nodule (not recorded which). Some clones in this sample may be carry-over from other donors' samples.

This clone occurred many times. The chain is built from TRBV20-1 and TRBJ2-1; TRBD2 agrees at 7 bases. CDR1 and CDR2 (germline): DFQATT, SNEGSKA (reference sequence). V gave up 2 bases and J gave up 0 bases; unmatched junction bases: 7. The CDR3 is 16 amino acids. The DNA of the CDR3 is TGCAGTGCTAGATCCGGGACTACCGGCTCCTACAATGAGCAGTTCTTC. The encoded protein is CSARSGTTGSYNEQFF.

This clone was picked up a small number of times. The chain joins TRBV6-1 to TRBJ1-1; D gene uncertain. The CDR3 runs 14 residues. Germline values: CDR1 MNHNS, CDR2 SASEGT. Trimming removed 6 bases at V and 8 bases at J, with 19 bases between. In DNA, the CDR3 is TGTGCCAGCAGCCGACTAGGCACAACACAAGAAGCTTTCTTT. Its protein is CASSRLGTTQEAFF.

This clone was observed many times. This chain links TRBV11-2 with TRBJ1-1, with a tentative D call TRBD1 (5 bases). The CDR3 is 9 amino acids. CDR1 is SGHAT, CDR2 FQNNGV, per germline. Trimming took off 9 bases at V and 6 bases at J, with 5 bases between the two ends. CDR3 in amino acids: CARGAEAFF. CDR3 sequence (DNA): TGTGCCAGGGGGGCTGAAGCTTTCTTT.

This chain links TRBV5-1 with TRBJ2-7, with D hard to call. The germline V gene encodes CDR1 SGHRS and CDR2 YFSETQ. This CDR3 has 12 amino acids. Trimming took 4 bases from V and 6 from J, leaving 11 bases between them. CDR3 residues: CASSTGPVEQYF. CDR3 DNA sequence: TGCGCCAGCAGCACCGGACCCGTCGAGCAGTACTTC.

This clone was seen repeatedly, ten times or more. The V and J genes are TRBV4-2 and TRBJ2-3; 9 nucleotides agree with TRBD2. The CDR3 extends over 17 amino acids. V trimming: 2 bases; J trimming: 4 bases; junction bases outside the gene matches: 10. Per the germline V gene, CDR1 is LGHNA and CDR2 is YNFKEQ. As DNA, the CDR3 is TGTGCCAGCAGCCAACTTATAGCGGGAGTTCTATCAGATACGCAGTATTTT. Protein: CASSQLIAGVLSDTQYF.

The chain links TRBV20-1 to TRBJ1-1; no reliable D call. Germline CDR1 is DFQATT and CDR2 is SNEGSKA (reference sequence). The CDR3 consists of 12 residues. Trimming cost V 8 bases and J 0 bases, with 10 bases left between them. The CDR3 nucleotides are TGCAGTTCTATGTCCGTGAACACTGAAGCTTTCTTT. This translates into CSSMSVNTEAFF.

Of note for this clone: A read error may account for a junction end that differs from germline. J is TRBJ2-7 and V is TRBV5-1; D possibly matches TRBD1 or TRBD2 (5 bases each). Germline CDR1 and CDR2: SGHRS and YFSETQ. The length of the CDR3 is 15 residues. CDR3 in amino acids: CAISLGVRQSYEQYF. CDR3 sequence (DNA): TGCGCCATCAGCTTGGGGGTCCGACAGAGCTACGAGCAGTACTTC. The full variable domain, rest sourced from reference TRBV5-1 and TRBJ2-7, is KAGVTQTPRYLIKTRGQQVTLSCSPISGHRSVSWYQQTPGQGLQFLFEYFSETQRNKGNFPGRFSGRQFSNSRSEMNVSTLELGDSALYLCAISLGVRQSYEQYFGPGTRLTVT.

This clone was picked up many times. The V and J genes are TRBV11-2 and TRBJ2-3; possibly TRBD1 for D (5 bases). The germline V gene encodes CDR1 SGHAT and CDR2 FQNNGV. The CDR3 consists of 15 residues. V was pared by 5 bases and J by 3 bases, with 15 bases between. In nucleotides, the CDR3 is TGTGCCAGCAGCACTTGGACAACCTCGACAGATACGCAGTATTTT. Its translation: CASSTWTTSTDTQYF.

This clone has only a few counts. This sequence joins TRBV28 and TRBJ2-6, with TRBD1 identical over 9 bases. After removal of 10 bases from V and 2 bases from J, the junction contained 6 bases not matched to a gene. The CDR3 runs to 15 residues. The germline gives CDR1 MDHEN, CDR2 SYDVKM. The CDR3 DNA follows: TGTGCCAAACAGGGGGCGCTACCTGGGGCCAACGTCCTGACTTTC. It specifies CAKQGALPGANVLTF.

At least ten counts were recorded for this clone. The rearrangement uses TRBV6-2 or TRBV6-3 and TRBJ2-7; D is perhaps TRBD2 (6 bases). Trimming removed 7 bases at V and 3 bases at J, with 22 bases between. CDR3 size: 16 residues. Germline V gene lookup returns CDR1 MNHEY and CDR2 SVGEGT. The CDR3 DNA sequence: TGTGCCAGCAAGACCCGAATAGGGAGGCATGGCTACGAGCAGTACTTC. Protein: CASKTRIGRHGYEQYF.

The genes are TRBV5-1 and TRBJ1-6; a possible D gene is TRBD1 (6 bases). V was clipped by 3 bases and J by 10 bases, with 20 bases between them. Per the germline V gene, CDR1 is SGHRS and CDR2 is YFSETQ. The CDR3 has 16 residues. The CDR3 DNA reads TGCGCCAGCAGCTGCCTCCTCAGACAGGTGGACTCACCCCTCCACTTT. Amino acid sequence: CASSCLLRQVDSPLHF.

This clone was counted at least ten times. The gene calls are TRBV20-1 and TRBJ2-7; D may be TRBD2 (5 bases). Trimming removed 1 base from V and 5 bases from J, with 18 bases in between. The CDR3 runs 15 residues. Germline V lookup: CDR1 DFQATT, CDR2 SNEGSKA (reference sequence). The CDR3 here is CSARAPGSRVNEQYF. In DNA form, the CDR3 reads TGCAGTGCTAGAGCGCCGGGATCCCGGGTGAACGAGCAGTACTTC.

As for this clone: The junction shows a germline mismatch at one end, possibly a read error. The chain joins TRBV15 to TRBJ2-6; tentative D call: TRBD1 (6 bases). The CDR3 is 16 residues long. Germline values: CDR1 LNHNV, CDR2 YYDKDF (reference sequence). CDR3 DNA sequence: TGTGCCACCAGCAGTGGAAGGAGCTCTGGGGACAACGTCCCGACTTTC. Translating it yields CATSSGRSSGDNVPTF. Full variable domain (rest looked up from reference TRBV15 and TRBJ2-6): DAMVIQNPRYQVTQFGKPVTLSCSQTLNHNVMYWYQQKSSQAPKLLFHYYDKDFNNEADTPDNFQSRRPNTSFCFLDIRSPGLGDTAMYLCATSSGRSSGDNVPTFGAGSRLTVL.

The table lists this clone with many counts. V usage is TRBV20-1 and J usage is TRBJ1-2; maybe TRBD1 (6 bases). Trimming cost V 6 bases and J 7 bases, with 21 bases left between them. The length of the CDR3 is 14 residues. The germline CDR1 and CDR2 sequences are DFQATT and SNEGSKA (reference sequence). The chain's CDR3 is CSALWFLVGAGYTF. The CDR3, as DNA: TGCAGTGCCCTATGGTTCCTTGTGGGGGCTGGCTACACCTTC.

This clone was counted many times. The V call is TRBV14, the J call TRBJ2-5; TRBD1 aligns across 9 bases. Germline CDR1 and CDR2: SGHDN and FVKESK. There are 15 residues in the CDR3. The ends lost 4 bases at V and 5 bases at J; junction bases unmatched: 8. The CDR3 DNA reads as TGTGCCAGCAGCCCGGGACAGGGAGTGAGGGAGACCCAGTACTTC. Its protein product is CASSPGQGVRETQYF. The variable domain in full, completed from reference TRBV14 and TRBJ2-5, reads EAGVTQFPSHSVIEKGQTVTLRCDPISGHDNLYWYRRVMGKEIKFLLHFVKESKQDESGMPNNRFLAERTGGTYSTLKVQPAELEDSGVYFCASSPGQGVRETQYFGPGTRLLVL.

Remarks on this clone: A much bigger clone sits one base away, suggesting this may be a read error. This rearrangement joins TRBV7-7 to TRBJ2-5; D remains unclear. The CDR3 length is 13 residues. Germline CDR1 SSHAT, CDR2 FNYEAQ (reference sequence). The CDR3 loop reads CANSSGGLETQYF. The CDR3 DNA sequence: TGTGCTAACAGCTCCGGCGGTTTGGAGACCCAGTACTTC.

This clone was found many times. J is TRBJ2-5 and V is TRBV7-2; TRBD1 is a possible D gene (6 bases). The V and J ends lost 5 bases and 2 bases respectively, with 15 bases between them. Germline values: CDR1 SGHTA, CDR2 FQGNSA. This CDR3 has 15 residues. The CDR3 here is CASSPTGRPQETQYF. The CDR3 DNA sequence: TGTGCCAGCAGCCCGACAGGAAGACCGCAAGAGACCCAGTACTTC.

This clone was seen at least ten times. At the DNA level, this CDR3 is encoded by other sequences in the same sample as well. The rearrangement links TRBV5-4 to TRBJ1-2, with a weak D call TRBD1 (6 bases). This CDR3 is built from 15 residues. The germline gives CDR1 SGHNT, CDR2 YYREEE (reference sequence). V was clipped by 5 bases and J by 8 bases, with 22 bases between them. The CDR3 DNA reads as TGTGCCAGCAGGGAACCGACAGTGCCGGGGGGCGGCTACACCTTC. Protein product: CASREPTVPGGGYTF.

The sample holds many counts of this clone. This chain uses TRBV5-1 with TRBJ2-3; D perhaps matches TRBD2 (6 bases). The CDR3 loop spans 15 amino acids. Germline CDR1 is SGHRS and CDR2 is YFSETQ. The germline V and J ends were trimmed by 2 bases and 3 bases, with 13 bases remaining between them. In nucleotides, the CDR3 is TGCGCCAGCAGCTTCGGAGGGAGTGGGACAGATACGCAGTATTTT. Translated, it gives CASSFGGSGTDTQYF.

This clone was detected a few times. This clone may be a read error of a much larger clone one base away. In the same sample, other DNA sequences code for this CDR3. The rearrangement links TRBV11-3 to TRBJ1-1, with D unclear. The CDR3 is made up of 13 amino acids. Germline-derived CDR1 and CDR2 are SGHNT and YENEEA. The CDR3 reads CASSLVRSAGAFF. DNA of the CDR3: TGCGCCAGCAGCTTAGTGAGAAGCGCTGGGGCTTTCTTT.

This clone was observed a handful of times. This clone may be a read error of a much larger clone one base away. The V gene is TRBV6-1, the J gene TRBJ2-4; tentative D call: TRBD2 (6 bases). CDR3 length equals 16 residues. Germline V gene sequence: CDR1 MNHNS, CDR2 SASEGT. Trimming cost V 6 bases and J 6 bases, with 21 bases left between them. Written as DNA, the CDR3 is TGTGCCAGCAGGCGTTCCACGGGCCGGGGGATAAACATTCAGTACTTC. Translated, it gives CASRRSTGRGINIQYF.

This chain joins TRBV6-2 or TRBV6-3 and TRBJ1-1; possible D gene TRBD1, 5 bases. Germline V CDR1 and CDR2: MNHEY, SVGEGT. The CDR3 contains 17 residues. Deletions cut 2 bases from V and 0 bases from J, with 16 bases between. The CDR3 loop is CASSYILGGSMNTEAFF. The CDR3 coding sequence is TGTGCCAGCAGTTACATACTCGGGGGTTCCATGAACACTGAAGCTTTCTTT.

This clone came up many times. The chain recombines TRBV2 with TRBJ2-7; 13 nucleotides line up with TRBD2. CDR3 size: 16 residues. Trimming took 8 bases from V and 3 from J; bases not matched to a gene: 10. CDR1 is SNHLY, CDR2 FYNNEI, per germline. The CDR3 region is CASPPGLAGPGYEQYF. The CDR3 region has the DNA TGTGCCAGCCCCCCGGGACTAGCGGGACCAGGCTACGAGCAGTACTTC.

This clone was seen ten or more times. The V and J genes are TRBV28 and TRBJ2-7; 7 bases match TRBD1. The CDR3 is 11 residues long. V was pared by 10 bases and J by 6 bases, with 6 bases of the junction left unmatched. The germline V gene has CDR1 MDHEN and CDR2 SYDVKM. The CDR3, as DNA: TGTGCCACCAGACAGGGTTTCGAGCAGTACTTC. Encoded protein: CATRQGFEQYF.

This clone was observed at least ten times. The J gene is TRBJ1-1, the V gene TRBV28, with D possibly matching TRBD1 (6 bases). The CDR3 sequence is 13 residues long. The germline V and J ends were trimmed by 1 base and 11 bases, with 14 bases remaining between them. Germline lookup yields CDR1 MDHEN and CDR2 SYDVKM. The CDR3 nucleotides are TGTGCCAGCAGTTTATCAGGGGTTAGTAAGGCTTTCTTT. It yields the protein CASSLSGVSKAFF. Drawing the rest from reference TRBV28 and TRBJ1-1, the complete variable domain is DVKVTQSSRYLVKRTGEKVFLECVQDMDHENMFWYRQDPGLGLRLIYFSYDVKMKEKGDIPEGYSVSREKKERFSLILESASTNQTSMYLCASSLSGVSKAFFGQGTRLTVV.

This clone has at least ten counts. The J gene is TRBJ2-5, the V gene TRBV2, with TRBD1 identical over 10 bases. This CDR3 is built from 13 residues. The germline CDR1 and CDR2 sequences are SNHLY and FYNNEI. Trimming cost V 10 bases and J 5 bases; bases outside gene matches: 7. Here the CDR3 reads CATGTGVIETQYF. The CDR3 bases are TGTGCCACCGGGACAGGGGTTATCGAGACCCAGTACTTC.

There are a few counts of this clone. With a much larger clone just one base away, this may be a read error. The V call is TRBV6-2 or TRBV6-3, the J call TRBJ2-1; weak D call: TRBD2 (7 bases). CDR1 is MNHEY and CDR2 is SVGEGT in the germline V gene. The CDR3 extends over 17 amino acids. The CDR3 reads CASIEGGGLEGVNERFF. DNA for the CDR3: TGTGCCAGCATCGAAGGGGGGGGGCTAGAGGGAGTCAATGAGCGGTTCTTC.